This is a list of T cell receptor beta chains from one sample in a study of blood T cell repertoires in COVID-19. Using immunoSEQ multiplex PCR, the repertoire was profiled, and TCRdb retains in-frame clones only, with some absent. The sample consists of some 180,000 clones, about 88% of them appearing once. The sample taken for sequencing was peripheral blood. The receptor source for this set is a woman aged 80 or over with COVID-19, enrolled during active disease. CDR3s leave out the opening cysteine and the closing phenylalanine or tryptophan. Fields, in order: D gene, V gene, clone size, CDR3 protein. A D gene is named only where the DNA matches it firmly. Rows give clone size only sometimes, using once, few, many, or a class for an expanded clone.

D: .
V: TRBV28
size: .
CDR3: ASSRTRARGQPQH

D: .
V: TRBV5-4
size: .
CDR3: ASSLREWGTDTQY

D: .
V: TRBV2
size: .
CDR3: ASGGAPITEAF

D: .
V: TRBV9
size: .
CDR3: ASSVDHARGEQY

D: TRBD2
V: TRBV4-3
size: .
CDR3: ASSQRHRRELTYEQY

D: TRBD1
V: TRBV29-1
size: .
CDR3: SVRQGRTEAF

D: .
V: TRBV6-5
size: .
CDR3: ASSYFRALAGELF

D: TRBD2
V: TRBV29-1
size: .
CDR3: SVLAGGPGEQY

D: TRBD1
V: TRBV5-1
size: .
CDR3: ASSFDGTGINEQY

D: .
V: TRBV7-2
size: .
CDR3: ASSLDSAMGEQY

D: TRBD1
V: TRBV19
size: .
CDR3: ASSITGVNTEAF

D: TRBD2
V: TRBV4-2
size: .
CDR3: ASSRGLAGANEQF

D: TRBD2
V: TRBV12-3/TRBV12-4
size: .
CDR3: ATVAGSTDTQY

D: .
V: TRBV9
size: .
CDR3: ASWGVYGYT

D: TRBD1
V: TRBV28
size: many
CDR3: ASKGTERHSPLH

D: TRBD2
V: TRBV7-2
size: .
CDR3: ASSSGLAGGSYEQY

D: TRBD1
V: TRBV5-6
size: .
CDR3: ASSLAGQGYNEQF

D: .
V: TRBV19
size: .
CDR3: ASSDGEETQY

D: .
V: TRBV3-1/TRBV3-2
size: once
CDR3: ASSQAPGGGTNGYT

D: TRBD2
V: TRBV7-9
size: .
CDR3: ASSTSGTSGSPLQETQY

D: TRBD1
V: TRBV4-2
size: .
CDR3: ASSHTGEGDQPQH

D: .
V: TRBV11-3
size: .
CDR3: ASSPSPVDEQY

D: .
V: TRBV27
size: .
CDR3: ASSLSVYNSPLH

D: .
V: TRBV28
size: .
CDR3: ASSFTGGRNTIY

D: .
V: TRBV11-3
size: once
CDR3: ASSLDQITDTQY

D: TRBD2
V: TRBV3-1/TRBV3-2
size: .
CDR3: ASSPLGLAGVSDTQY

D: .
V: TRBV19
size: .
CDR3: ASSIDYRDGYT

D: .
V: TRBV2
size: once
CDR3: ASSKDGNAYEQY

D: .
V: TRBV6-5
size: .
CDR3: ASTEGFEQY

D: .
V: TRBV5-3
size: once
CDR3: ARASPVGSGDGYRNSPLH

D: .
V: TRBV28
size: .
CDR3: ASNSGYEQY

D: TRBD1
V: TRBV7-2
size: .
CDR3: ASRATGESPLH

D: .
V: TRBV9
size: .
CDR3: ASDPLALTDTQY

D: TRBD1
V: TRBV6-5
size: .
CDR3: ASKGADGEQY

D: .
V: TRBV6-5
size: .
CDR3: ASRWGDGGYT

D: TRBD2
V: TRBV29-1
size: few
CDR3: SVQTSGSVTGELF

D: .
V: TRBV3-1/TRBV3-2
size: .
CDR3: ASSPQARGTEAF

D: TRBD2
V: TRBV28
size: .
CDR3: ASRVIGTSGYNEQF

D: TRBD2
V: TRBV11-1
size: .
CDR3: ASSPRDGGSIHEQY

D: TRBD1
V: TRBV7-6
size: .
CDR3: ASSRNPGQGNEQF

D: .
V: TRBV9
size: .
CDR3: ASSVTRGALYNEQF

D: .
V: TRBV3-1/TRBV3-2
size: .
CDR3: ASSHLVSSTEAF

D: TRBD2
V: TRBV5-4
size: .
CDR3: ASSLQRGEVYNEQF